Presented here are 20 T cell receptor beta chains from one specimen sequenced in a study of blood T cells in healthy people across ages. A second PCR, run for 7 to 11 cycles, used a sample-barcoded 5' primer plus a J-beta primer mix. Each CDR3 protein is one row after TCRdb ran MiXCR on the 5' RACE reads. This table holds roughly 800,000 distinct CDR3 sequences, just under 25% found once. The data also belong to a second study, concerning T cells of mothers and their children.

The sample comprised blood. The receptors here all came from a boy younger than 18 in good health.

The chain links TRBV7-9 to TRBJ2-7; 14 bases are shared with TRBD2. The CDR3 runs to 19 residues. Germline V gene sequence: CDR1 SEHNR, CDR2 FQNEAQ (reference sequence). V shed 4 bases, J shed 4 bases, and the junction held 15 bases outside the gene matches. The CDR3, as DNA: TGTGCCAGCAGCTCCACTAAGACTAGCGGGGGGGATAACGCTTACGAGCAGTACTTC. It translates to CASSSTKTSGGDNAYEQYF.

J is TRBJ2-3 and V is TRBV7-2, with a possible D match to TRBD2 (6 bases). The length of the CDR3 is 15 residues. The germline V and J ends were trimmed by 0 bases and 5 bases, with 12 bases remaining between them. Looked up from germline, CDR1 is SGHTA and CDR2 is FQGNSA. The CDR3 loop is CASSLAAEGGDTQYF. DNA for the CDR3: TGTGCCAGCAGCTTAGCAGCGGAGGGCGGAGATACGCAGTATTTT.

This clonotype occurred a few times. The chain has TRBV10-3 and TRBJ2-1; no clear D gene. CDR3 length: 12 amino acids. Trimming left V 3 bases short and J 11 bases short, with 11 bases between. The germline CDR1 and CDR2 sequences are ENHRY and SYGVKD. The CDR3 loop reads CAISDFGGKQFF. CDR3 DNA sequence: TGTGCCATCAGTGATTTTGGCGGCAAGCAGTTCTTC.

The chain carries TRBV28 and TRBJ2-5, with 7 bases matching TRBD1. Germline CDR1 MDHEN, CDR2 SYDVKM. The CDR3 is 13 residues long. Losses at the gene ends were 5 bases for V and 11 bases for J; bases not matched to a gene: 11. The chain's CDR3 is CASSNRQGYKQYF. The CDR3 coding sequence is TGTGCCAGCAGTAATCGACAGGGCTACAAGCAGTACTTC.

V usage is TRBV20-1 and J usage is TRBJ1-6; 9 positions agree with TRBD1. The CDR3 has 13 amino acids. The ends lost 2 bases at V and 9 bases at J; junction bases unmatched: 2. In germline, CDR1 is DFQATT, CDR2 SNEGSKA (reference sequence). CDR3 sequence (DNA): TGCAGTGCTAGAAGGACAGGGGTTTCACCCCTCCACTTT. It encodes CSARRTGVSPLHF.

The table lists this clonotype with a few counts. The rearrangement joins TRBV18 to TRBJ2-4, with TRBD1 identical over 8 bases. Germline V CDR1 and CDR2: KGHSH, LQKENI. The CDR3 runs to 15 residues. V shed 5 bases and J 6 bases; nucleotides not matched to a gene: 9. CDR3: CASSSRTGLPNIQYF. CDR3 DNA: TGTGCCAGCTCATCACGGACAGGGCTACCAAACATTCAGTACTTC.

The chain recombines TRBV7-2 with TRBJ2-5, with D perhaps matching TRBD2 (6 bases). The DNA end favors TRBJ2-1, so the J call may be wrong. The CDR3 covers 12 residues. Germline loops: CDR1 SGHTA, CDR2 FQGNSA. This CDR3 reads CASSQGLNEQFF. Here the CDR3 DNA reads TGTGCCAGCAGTCAGGGACTGAATGAGCAGTTCTTC.

This clonotype was recorded at least ten times. The chain uses TRBV7-2 and TRBJ2-5, with TRBD2 identical over 7 bases. CDR1 is SGHTA and CDR2 is FQGNSA in the germline V gene. With V trimmed by 4 bases and J by 3 bases, 2 bases remained unmatched. This CDR3 is 13 amino acids long. The CDR3 coding sequence is TGTGCCAGCAGCTCGGGGACTAAAGAGACCCAGTACTTC. It specifies CASSSGTKETQYF. The complete variable domain, with remaining parts taken from reference TRBV7-2 and TRBJ2-5, reads GAGVSQSPSNKVTEKGKDVELRCDPISGHTALYWYRQSLGQGLEFLIYFQGNSAPDKSGLPSDRFSAERTGGSVSTLTIQRTQQEDSAVYLCASSSGTKETQYFGPGTRLLVL.

This clonotype has more than one count but fewer than ten. V gene TRBV7-2 combines with J gene TRBJ2-7; 8 bases align to TRBD2. Germline V lookup: CDR1 SGHTA, CDR2 FQGNSA. The CDR3 consists of 16 residues. With V trimmed by 4 bases and J by 6 bases, 14 bases remained unmatched. CDR3 nucleotides: TGTGCCAGCAGCTCGGTCGGGACTAGTAAAAGCTTCGAGCAGTACTTC. Translation gives CASSSVGTSKSFEQYF.

The table lists this clonotype with a few counts. The chain recombines TRBV7-3 with TRBJ2-1, with D unresolved. Per the germline V gene, CDR1 is SGHTA and CDR2 is FQGTGA. Trimming removed 5 bases from V and 10 bases from J, with 12 bases in between. The CDR3 is 12 residues long. The CDR3 protein is CASSNSVGEQFF. The CDR3 nucleotides read TGTGCCAGCAGCAATTCGGTCGGGGAGCAGTTCTTC.

This sequence joins TRBV10-3 and TRBJ2-5, with D maybe TRBD1 (5 bases). The CDR3 totals 15 residues. From germline, CDR1 is ENHRY and CDR2 SYGVKD. Trimming cost V 2 bases and J 4 bases, with 14 bases left between them. The DNA for the CDR3 is TGTGCCATCAGTGAGGCAGGGTGGGGCCGAGAGACCCAGTACTTC. Translating it yields CAISEAGWGRETQYF.

This clonotype was seen ten or more times. The V gene is TRBV4-1, the J gene TRBJ2-5; 8 positions agree with TRBD1. The J call may not be correct, given that the DNA end is closer to TRBJ2-7. This CDR3 is built from 14 residues. The germline V gene has CDR1 MGHRA and CDR2 YSYEKL. CDR3 sequence (DNA): TGCGCCAGCAGCCGAGGACAGGGAGATGACGAGCAGTACTTC. This gives the protein CASSRGQGDDEQYF.

The genes are TRBV29-1 and TRBJ1-1; 9 nucleotides line up with TRBD1. V trimming: 5 bases; J trimming: 5 bases; junction bases outside the gene matches: 6. The CDR3 consists of 13 residues. Per the germline V gene, CDR1 is SQVTM and CDR2 is ANQGSEA. The CDR3 reads CSVLGTGLTEAFF. Written as DNA, the CDR3 is TGCAGCGTTCTGGGGACAGGGCTAACTGAAGCTTTCTTT. Complete variable domain (other parts from reference TRBV29-1 and TRBJ1-1): SAVISQKPSRDICQRGTSLTIQCQVDSQVTMMFWYRQQPGQSLTLIATANQGSEATYESGFVIDKFPISRPNLTFSTLTVSNMSPEDSSIYLCSVLGTGLTEAFFGQGTRLTVV.

This clonotype showed up just a few times. The J gene is TRBJ2-1, the V gene TRBV7-3; 12 bases align to TRBD2. Trimming removed 5 bases from V and 4 bases from J; junction bases left unmatched: 15. Germline CDR1 is SGHTA and CDR2 is FQGTGA. CDR3 size: 19 residues. CDR3 residues: CASSPGTSGSFFAYNEQFF. For the CDR3, the DNA is TGTGCCAGCAGCCCCGGGACTAGCGGGTCCTTCTTCGCATACAATGAGCAGTTCTTC.

J is TRBJ2-6 and V is TRBV6-4; TRBD1 matches 7 bases. V lost 4 bases, J lost 2 bases, and 2 bases stayed unmatched. Germline assignment: CDR1 MRHNA and CDR2 SNTAGT. The CDR3 has 15 residues. CDR3 amino acids: CASSAQGAGANVLTF. In DNA form, the CDR3 reads TGTGCCAGCAGTGCCCAGGGGGCTGGGGCCAACGTCCTGACTTTC.

This clonotype was observed a few times. The rearrangement links TRBV20-1 to TRBJ2-3; 13 nucleotides align to TRBD2. Trimming took 6 bases from V and 8 from J; bases not matched to a gene: 8. There are 14 residues in the CDR3. The germline V gene has CDR1 DFQATT and CDR2 SNEGSKA (reference sequence). The CDR3 DNA reads TGCAGTGCGGCACTAGCGGGAGGGGCTCGTACGCAGTATTTT. Translating it yields CSAALAGGARTQYF.

This chain connects TRBV20-1 to TRBJ1-2; a weak D match, TRBD1 (6 bases). The CDR3 runs to 14 residues. CDR1 is DFQATT and CDR2 is SNEGSKA in the germline V gene (reference sequence). V lost 3 bases and J 5 bases, leaving 16 bases between the germline ends. The CDR3 protein is CSARGGQRTYGYTF. Written as DNA, the CDR3 is TGCAGTGCTAGGGGGGGACAAAGGACGTATGGCTACACCTTC.

This clonotype was observed a handful of times. V usage is TRBV4-3 and J usage is TRBJ2-7, with D hard to call. Near its end, the DNA agrees better with TRBJ2-5, so the J call may be wrong. The CDR3 totals 15 residues. Looked up from germline, CDR1 is LGHNA and CDR2 is YSLEER. The CDR3 sequence: CASSQGTLTEETQYF. The CDR3 coding sequence is TGCGCCAGCAGCCAAGGGACCTTAACCGAAGAGACCCAGTACTTC.

V and J are TRBV7-9 and TRBJ2-5, with D possibly being TRBD1 (6 bases). The CDR3 contains 16 residues. Germline assignment: CDR1 SEHNR and CDR2 FQNEAQ (reference sequence). Trimming stripped 5 bases from V and 2 bases from J, with 18 bases between. CDR3 in amino acids: CASSPRETQGQETQYF. For the CDR3, the DNA is TGTGCCAGCAGCCCTAGGGAGACACAGGGACAAGAGACCCAGTACTTC.

This chain connects TRBV20-1 to TRBJ2-7, with 8 bases identical to TRBD1. Trimming at V came to 6 bases and at J to 3 bases, leaving 10 bases not matched to a gene. The V gene's germline CDR1 is DFQATT and CDR2 SNEGSKA (reference sequence). This CDR3 is 14 amino acids long. The CDR3 reads CSAMDRVYNYEQYF. The CDR3 region has the DNA TGCAGTGCAATGGACAGGGTGTATAACTACGAGCAGTACTTC.